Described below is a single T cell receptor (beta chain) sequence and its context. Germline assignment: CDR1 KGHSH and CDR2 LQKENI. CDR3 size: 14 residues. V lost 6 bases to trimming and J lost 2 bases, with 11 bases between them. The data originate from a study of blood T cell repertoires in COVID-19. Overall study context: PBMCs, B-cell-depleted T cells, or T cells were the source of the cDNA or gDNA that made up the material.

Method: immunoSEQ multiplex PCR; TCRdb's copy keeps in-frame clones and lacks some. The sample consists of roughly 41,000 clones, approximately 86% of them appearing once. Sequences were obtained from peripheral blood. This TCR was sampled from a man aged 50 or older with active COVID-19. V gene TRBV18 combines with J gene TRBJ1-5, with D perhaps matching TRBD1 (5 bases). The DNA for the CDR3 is TGTGCCAGCTCGGACATTGAGGGCAATCAGCCCCAGCATTTT. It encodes CASSDIEGNQPQHF.